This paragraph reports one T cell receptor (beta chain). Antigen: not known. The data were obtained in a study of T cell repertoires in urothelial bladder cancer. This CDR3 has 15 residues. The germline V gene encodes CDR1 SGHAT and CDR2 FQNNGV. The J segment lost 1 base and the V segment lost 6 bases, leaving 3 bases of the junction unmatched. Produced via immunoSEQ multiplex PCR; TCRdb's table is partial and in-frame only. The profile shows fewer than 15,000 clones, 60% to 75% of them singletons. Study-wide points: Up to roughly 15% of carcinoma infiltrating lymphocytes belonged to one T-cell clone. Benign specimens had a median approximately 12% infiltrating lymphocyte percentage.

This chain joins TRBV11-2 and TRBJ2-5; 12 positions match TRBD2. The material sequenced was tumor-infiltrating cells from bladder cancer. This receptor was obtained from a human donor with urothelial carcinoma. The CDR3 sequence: CASSSSGGVQETQYF. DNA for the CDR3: TGTGCCAGCAGTTCTAGCGGGGGGGTCCAAGAGACCCAGTACTTC.